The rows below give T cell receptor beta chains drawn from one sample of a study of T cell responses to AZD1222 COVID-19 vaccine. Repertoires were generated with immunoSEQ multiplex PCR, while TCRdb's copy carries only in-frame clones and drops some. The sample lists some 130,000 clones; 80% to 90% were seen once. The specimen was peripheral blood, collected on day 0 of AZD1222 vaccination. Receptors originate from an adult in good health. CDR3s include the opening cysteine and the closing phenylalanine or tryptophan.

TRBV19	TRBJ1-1	CASTGSHRGTEAFF
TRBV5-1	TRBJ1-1	CASSLGSAGGNTEAFF
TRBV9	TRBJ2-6	CASSVGRRNSGANVLTF
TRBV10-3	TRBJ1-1	CAISDPDRGAEAFF
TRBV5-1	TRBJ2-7	CASSLVTGYIHEQYF
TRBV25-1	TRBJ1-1	CASRAGNTEAFF
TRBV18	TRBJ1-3	CASSPDRGMNTIYF
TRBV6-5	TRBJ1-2	CASSPGQIYGYTF
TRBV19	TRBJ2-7	CASSRYITGAFYEQYF
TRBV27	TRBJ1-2	CASSPRTGEGYTF
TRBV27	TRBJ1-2	CASSVTQYYGYTF
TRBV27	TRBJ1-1	CASSSYLNTEAFF
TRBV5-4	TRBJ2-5	CASSLSGSELQTQYF
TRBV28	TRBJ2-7	CASSPIFYEQYF
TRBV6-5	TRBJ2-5	CASSYSKASQETQYF
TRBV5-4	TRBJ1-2	CASRTALHYGYTF
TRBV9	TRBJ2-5	CASSVGLGGETQYF
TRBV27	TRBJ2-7	CASSLGTRLEQYF
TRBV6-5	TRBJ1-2	CASSYRTGNGYTF
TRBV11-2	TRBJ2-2	CASSFGTGHTGELFF